The rows below give T cell receptor beta chains drawn from one sample of a study of blood T cell repertoires in COVID-19. TCRdb keeps only in-frame clones here, not all; method: immunoSEQ multiplex PCR. The data hold under 200,000 clones, with about 80% observed a single time. Sequencing was carried out using peripheral blood. These receptors all come from a man in his sixties with acute or convalescent COVID-19. CDR3s include the opening cysteine and the closing phenylalanine or tryptophan. Each record gives: V gene, J gene, CDR3 protein.

TRBV6-1	TRBJ1-3	CASSDPGLSASGNTIYF
TRBV27	TRBJ1-6	CASSSNSGTLNSPLHF
TRBV3-1/TRBV3-2	TRBJ2-7	CASSQVPDRPYEQYF
TRBV5-1	TRBJ2-7	CASSFQGGRDEQYF
TRBV6-1	TRBJ2-2	CASSEGTANTGELFF
TRBV6-5	TRBJ1-2	CASNPIRDTAYGYTF
TRBV7-2	TRBJ1-2	CASSLSQGNYGYTF
TRBV7-6	TRBJ1-2	CASSSGTGQGASGYTF
TRBV10-3	TRBJ2-2	CAISSPRDRVNTGELFF
TRBV7-3	TRBJ1-1	CASSLTGDTEAFF
TRBV25-1	TRBJ1-6	CASWTGAGSPLHF
TRBV2	TRBJ1-2	CASSERVTGGYTF
TRBV3-1/TRBV3-2	TRBJ2-1	CASSHGAGAQFF
TRBV30	TRBJ2-7	CAWSSGQGAGEQYF
TRBV5-5	TRBJ2-7	CASSLYYPPYEQYF
TRBV30	TRBJ1-6	CAWSVQVESPLHF
TRBV9	TRBJ2-1	CASSAHQWEQFF
TRBV5-4	TRBJ1-2	CASSVGTGSTYGYTF
TRBV7-8	TRBJ1-5	CASSLGQGENQPQHF
TRBV5-8	TRBJ1-1	CASSSQGGGTEAFF
TRBV13	TRBJ2-7	CASSTRTSGEQYEQYF
TRBV9	TRBJ2-1	CASSVTGLVNEQFF
TRBV6-5	TRBJ2-7	CASSNPGLRYEQYF
TRBV7-2	TRBJ2-3	CASSPGLDLYF